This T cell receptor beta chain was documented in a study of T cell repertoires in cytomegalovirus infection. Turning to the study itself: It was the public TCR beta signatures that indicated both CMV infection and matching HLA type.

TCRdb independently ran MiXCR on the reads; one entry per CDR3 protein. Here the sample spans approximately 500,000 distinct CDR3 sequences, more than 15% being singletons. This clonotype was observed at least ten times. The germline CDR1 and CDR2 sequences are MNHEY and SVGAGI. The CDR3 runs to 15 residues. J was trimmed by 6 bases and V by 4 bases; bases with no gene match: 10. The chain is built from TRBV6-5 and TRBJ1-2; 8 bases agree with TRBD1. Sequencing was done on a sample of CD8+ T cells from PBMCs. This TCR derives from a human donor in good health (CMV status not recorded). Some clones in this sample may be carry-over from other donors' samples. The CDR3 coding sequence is TGTGCCAGCAGTTCCTTGGACAGGGCCAGGAATGGCTACACCTTC. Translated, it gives CASSSLDRARNGYTF.